This T cell receptor (beta chain) was profiled in a study of neoadjuvant anti-PD-1 for oral cavity cancer. On the study more broadly: Non-progressing patients received a fourth nivolumab dose near day 43, then surgery on days 50-56.

The time point denotes: after neoadjuvant nivolumab, at surgical resection. CDR3 length: 14 amino acids. Per germline, CDR1 SGHRS and CDR2 YFSETQ. The trim removed 4 bases at V and 0 bases at J, leaving 4 bases unmatched. Most PBMC samples had around 480 ng input DNA in six replicates. The table came from immunoSEQ multiplex PCR; TCRdb's copy has only in-frame clones and leaves some out. The data hold 13,000 or so clones, with 70% to 75% observed a single time. As for this clone: Its target is unknown.

Overall study results and limits: TCR analyses covered only a few patients per response group.

The source of this sequence is a person between 40 and 79 years old with oral cavity squamous cell carcinoma. The chain carries TRBV5-1 and TRBJ2-7, with TRBD1 matching over 7 bases. The input for sequencing was PBMCs, taken after nivolumab (anti-PD-1) treatment. For the CDR3, the DNA is TGCGCCAGCAGCGAGACAGGGTTCTCCTACGAGCAGTACTTC. Translation: CASSETGFSYEQYF.